This passage covers 8 T cell receptor beta chains from one sample sequenced in a study of preoperative IRX-2 immunotherapy in early breast cancer. Sample treatment: preoperative locoregional IRX-2 cytokine immunotherapy. Sequencing used immunoSEQ multiplex PCR; TCRdb keeps in-frame clones, though not all of them. The sample contains 25,000 to 30,000 clones, roughly 80% of which appear only once. Here the sequenced sample was lymph node tissue, taken after IRX-2 immunotherapy. The receptor source for this set is a human donor with breast cancer.

In its sample, this clone was seen a few times. The chain joins TRBV6-8 to TRBJ1-5, with 10 bases that match TRBD1. CDR3 length equals 15 residues. Germline assignment: CDR1 MNHGY and CDR2 SAAAGT. Trimming cost V 6 bases and J 4 bases; bases outside gene matches: 6. CDR3 residues: CASRRDRGDNQPQHF. DNA of the CDR3: TGTGCCAGCAGGAGGGACAGGGGCGATAATCAGCCCCAGCATTTT.

This sequence joins TRBV10-3 and TRBJ2-4, with 11 bases matching TRBD2. CDR3 length equals 15 residues. Per germline, CDR1 ENHRY and CDR2 SYGVKD. The V segment lost 3 bases and the J segment 8 bases; nucleotides outside the gene matches: 6. CDR3 amino acids: CAISETSGRQDIQYF. DNA of the CDR3: TGTGCCATCAGTGAAACTAGCGGGAGACAAGACATTCAGTACTTC.

The rearrangement uses TRBV1 and TRBJ2-5; TRBD2 was called by the table and not checked on the DNA. TRBV1 is designated a pseudogene. The CDR3 extends over 16 amino acids. In nucleotides, the CDR3 is TGCGCCAGCAGCCAATCTCCGGGACTAGCGGGAGAGACCCAGTACTTC. Amino acids: CASSQSPGLAGETQYF.

The chain combines TRBV7-2 with TRBJ2-7; TRBD2 is a possible D gene (6 bases). Germline values: CDR1 SGHTA, CDR2 FQGNSA. Trimming cost V 4 bases and J 1 base, with 11 bases left between them. The CDR3 is 14 amino acids. The CDR3 coding sequence is TGTGCCAGCAGCTCCCAGGCGGGGTCCTACGAGCAGTACTTC. Translating it yields CASSSQAGSYEQYF.

The chain employs TRBV11-3 and TRBJ2-3, with 13 nucleotides matching TRBD2. In germline, CDR1 is SGHNT, CDR2 YENEEA. V lost 1 base and J lost 2; bases outside the gene matches: 6. The CDR3 contains 18 residues. CDR3 sequence: CASSLGLAGGSTTDTQYF. DNA for the CDR3: TGTGCCAGCAGCTTAGGACTAGCGGGAGGATCTACCACAGATACGCAGTATTTT.

CDR3 nucleotide sequence: TGTGCCAGCAGTTACCGGATTAGCGGGATGAGCGGGGAGCTGTTTTTT. Residues: CASSYRISGMSGELFF. This rearrangement joins TRBV6-8 to TRBJ2-2, with TRBD2 matching 8 bases. This CDR3 is built from 16 residues. Germline assignment: CDR1 MNHGY and CDR2 SAAAGT. The junction had 9 bases not matched to a gene; V was cut back by 2 bases and J by 7 bases.

J is TRBJ1-5 and V is TRBV11-3, with TRBD1 matching 9 bases. Germline V gives CDR1 SGHNT, CDR2 YENEEA. The trim removed 1 base at V and 2 bases at J, leaving 0 bases unmatched. This CDR3 has 15 amino acids. CDR3: CASSLGTGGNQPQHF. For the CDR3, the DNA is TGTGCCAGCAGCTTAGGGACAGGGGGCAATCAGCCCCAGCATTTT.

The chain employs TRBV19 and TRBJ1-2; 10 nucleotides line up with TRBD1. V gave up 5 bases and J gave up 3 bases; unmatched junction bases: 6. Germline CDR1 reads LNHDA; CDR2 reads SQIVND (reference sequence). This CDR3 region has 15 residues. The CDR3 protein is CASSPGQGMDYGYTF. CDR3 in DNA: TGTGCCAGTAGTCCGGGACAGGGGATGGACTATGGCTACACCTTC.